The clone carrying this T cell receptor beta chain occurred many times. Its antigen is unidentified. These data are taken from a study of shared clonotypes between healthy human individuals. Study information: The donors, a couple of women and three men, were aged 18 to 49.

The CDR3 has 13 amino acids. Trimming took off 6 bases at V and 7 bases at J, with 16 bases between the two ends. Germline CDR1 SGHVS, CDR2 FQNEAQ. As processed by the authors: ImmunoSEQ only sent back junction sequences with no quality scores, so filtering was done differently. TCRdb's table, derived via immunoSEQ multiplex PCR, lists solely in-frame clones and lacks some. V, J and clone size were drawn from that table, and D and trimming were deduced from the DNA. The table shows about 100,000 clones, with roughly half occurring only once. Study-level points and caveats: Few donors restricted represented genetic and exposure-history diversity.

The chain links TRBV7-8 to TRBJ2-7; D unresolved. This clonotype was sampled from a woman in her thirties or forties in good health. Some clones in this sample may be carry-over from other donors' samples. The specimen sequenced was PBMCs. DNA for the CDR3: TGTGCCAGCAGTCCACCACTTTCTCGGGAGCAGTACTTC. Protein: CASSPPLSREQYF.